This T cell receptor (beta chain) is drawn from a study of T cell repertoires in cytomegalovirus infection. Study-wide background: Based on public TCR beta signatures, there were indications of CMV infection and of a matching HLA type. Overall study results and limits: Carriers of CMV plus the relevant HLA were identified by cumulative public TCR beta family frequency. HLA-C-restricted CMV clonotypes gave the most frequent clonotype in two of eight donors.

Turning to this clonotype: As yet, its antigen is unknown.

Using its own MiXCR run on the reads, TCRdb lists one record per CDR3 protein. The table shows 310,000 or so distinct CDR3 sequences, with around a sixth occurring only once. V shed 3 bases, J shed 5 bases, and the junction held 5 bases outside the gene matches. This CDR3 comprises 15 residues. The gene calls are TRBV12-3 or TRBV12-4 and TRBJ2-1; 9 bases align to TRBD2. Material for sequencing was PBMCs. This sequence originates from a human donor in good health (CMV status not recorded). Some clones in this sample may be carry-over from other donors' samples. This CDR3 is CASSFSAGGNNEQFF. The DNA for the CDR3 is TGTGCCAGCAGTTTTTCAGCGGGGGGAAACAATGAGCAGTTCTTC.